Below are 2 T cell receptor beta chains sequenced from a single sample in a study of blood T cell repertoires in COVID-19. Produced via immunoSEQ multiplex PCR; TCRdb's table is partial and in-frame only. The sample contains about 170,000 clones, roughly 82% of which appear only once. Sequenced sample: peripheral blood. Receptors originate from a woman aged 40 to 55 with COVID-19, enrolled during active disease.

The genes are TRBV6-5 and TRBJ2-7; a possible D gene is TRBD2 (5 bases). Germline V gene lookup returns CDR1 MNHEY and CDR2 SVGAGI. Deletions cut 0 bases from V and 3 bases from J, with 9 bases between. The CDR3 is made up of 14 amino acids. The CDR3 DNA reads TGTGCCAGCAGTTACTCGAATCGGGGCTACGAGCAGTACTTC. Its translation is CASSYSNRGYEQYF.

The CDR3 protein is CASRPPAGDEQFF. CDR3 coding DNA: TGTGCCAGCCGGCCGCCAGCGGGAGATGAGCAGTTCTTC. The genes are TRBV4-2 and TRBJ2-1, with 8 nucleotides matching TRBD2. The CDR3 totals 13 residues. Germline CDR1 and CDR2: LGHNA and YNFKEQ. V shed 8 bases, J shed 8 bases, and the junction held 8 bases outside the gene matches.